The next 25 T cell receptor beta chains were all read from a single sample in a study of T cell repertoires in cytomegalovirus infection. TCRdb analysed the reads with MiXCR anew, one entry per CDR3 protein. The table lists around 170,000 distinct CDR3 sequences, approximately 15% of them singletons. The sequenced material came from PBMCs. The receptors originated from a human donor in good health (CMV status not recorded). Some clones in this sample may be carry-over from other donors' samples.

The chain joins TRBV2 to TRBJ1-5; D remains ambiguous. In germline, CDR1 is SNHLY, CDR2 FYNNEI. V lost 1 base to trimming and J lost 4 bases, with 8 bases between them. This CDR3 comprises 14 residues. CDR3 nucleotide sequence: TGTGCCAGCAGTGAAGTAGTCGAGAATCAGCCCCAGCATTTT. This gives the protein CASSEVVENQPQHF.

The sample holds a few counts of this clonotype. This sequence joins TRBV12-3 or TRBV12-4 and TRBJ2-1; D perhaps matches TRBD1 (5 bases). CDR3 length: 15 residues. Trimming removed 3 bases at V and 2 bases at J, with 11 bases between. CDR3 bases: TGTGCCAGCAGTTTGGGGCCTACAACCTACAATGAGCAGTTCTTC. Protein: CASSLGPTTYNEQFF.

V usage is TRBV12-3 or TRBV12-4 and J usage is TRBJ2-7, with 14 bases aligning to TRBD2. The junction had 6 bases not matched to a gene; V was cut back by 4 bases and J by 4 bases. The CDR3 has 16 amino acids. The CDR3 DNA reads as TGTGCCAGCAGTTCCCTGGGGACTAGCGGGAGATACGAGCAGTACTTC. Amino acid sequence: CASSSLGTSGRYEQYF.

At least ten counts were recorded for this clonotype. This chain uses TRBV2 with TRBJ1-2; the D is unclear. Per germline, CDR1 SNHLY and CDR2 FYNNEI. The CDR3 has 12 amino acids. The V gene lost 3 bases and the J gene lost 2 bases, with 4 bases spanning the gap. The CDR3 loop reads CASSEVNYGYTF. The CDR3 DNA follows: TGTGCCAGCAGTGAGGTGAACTATGGCTACACCTTC. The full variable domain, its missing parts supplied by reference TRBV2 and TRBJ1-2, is EPEVTQTPSHQVTQMGQEVILRCVPISNHLYFYWYRQILGQKVEFLVSFYNNEISEKSEIFDDQFSVERPDGSNFTLKIRSTKLEDSAMYFCASSEVNYGYTFGSGTRLTVV.

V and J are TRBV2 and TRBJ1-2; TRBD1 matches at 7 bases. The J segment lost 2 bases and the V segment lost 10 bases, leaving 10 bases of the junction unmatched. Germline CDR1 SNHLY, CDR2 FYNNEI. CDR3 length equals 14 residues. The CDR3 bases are TGTGCCAACCCTCGGGACAGAGAGAACTATGGCTACACCTTC. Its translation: CANPRDRENYGYTF.

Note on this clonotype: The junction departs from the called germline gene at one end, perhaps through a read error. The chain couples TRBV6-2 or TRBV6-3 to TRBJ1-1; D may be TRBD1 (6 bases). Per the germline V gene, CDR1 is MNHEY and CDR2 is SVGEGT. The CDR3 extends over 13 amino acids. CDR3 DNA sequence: TGTGCCAGCAGTTACCCTCCTCGGGGGGCCGCCCTATTT. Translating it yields CASSYPPRGAALF.

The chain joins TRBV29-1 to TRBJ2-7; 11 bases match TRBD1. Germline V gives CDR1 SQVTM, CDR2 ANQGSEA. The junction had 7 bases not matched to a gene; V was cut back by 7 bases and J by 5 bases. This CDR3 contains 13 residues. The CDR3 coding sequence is TGCAGCGCCCGGACAGGGGGCTTCGACGAGCAGTACTTC. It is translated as CSARTGGFDEQYF.

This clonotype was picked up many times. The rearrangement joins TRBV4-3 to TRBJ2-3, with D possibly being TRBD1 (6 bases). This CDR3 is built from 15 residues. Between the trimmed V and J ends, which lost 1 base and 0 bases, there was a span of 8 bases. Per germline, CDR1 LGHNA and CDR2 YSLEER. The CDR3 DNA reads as TGCGCCAGCAGCCAAGGGACAGCGAGCACAGATACGCAGTATTTT. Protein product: CASSQGTASTDTQYF.

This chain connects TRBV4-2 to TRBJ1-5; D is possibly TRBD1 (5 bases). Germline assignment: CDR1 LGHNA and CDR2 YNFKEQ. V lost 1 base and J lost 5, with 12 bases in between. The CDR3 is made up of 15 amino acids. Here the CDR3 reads CASSQAWDLDQPQHF. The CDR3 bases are TGTGCCAGCAGCCAAGCCTGGGACTTAGATCAGCCCCAGCATTTT.

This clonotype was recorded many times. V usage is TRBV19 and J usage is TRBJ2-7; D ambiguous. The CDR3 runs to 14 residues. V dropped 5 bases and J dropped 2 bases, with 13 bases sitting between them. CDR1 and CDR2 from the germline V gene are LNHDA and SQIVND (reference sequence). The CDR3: CASSLPGPTYEQYF. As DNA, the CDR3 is TGTGCCAGTAGTCTTCCCGGGCCAACCTACGAGCAGTACTTC.

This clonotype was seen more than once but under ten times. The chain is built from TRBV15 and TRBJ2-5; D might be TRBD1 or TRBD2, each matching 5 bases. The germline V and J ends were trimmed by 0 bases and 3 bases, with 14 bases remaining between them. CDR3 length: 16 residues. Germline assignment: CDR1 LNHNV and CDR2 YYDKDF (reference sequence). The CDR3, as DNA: TGTGCCACCAGCAGAGACCTACCGGGACCCAAAGAGACCCAGTACTTC. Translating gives CATSRDLPGPKETQYF.

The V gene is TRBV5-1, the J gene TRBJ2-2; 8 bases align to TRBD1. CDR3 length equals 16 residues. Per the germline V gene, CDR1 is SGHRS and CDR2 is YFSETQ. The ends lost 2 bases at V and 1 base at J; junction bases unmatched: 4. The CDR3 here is CASSLPGTGNTGELFF. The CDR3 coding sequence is TGCGCCAGCAGCTTACCCGGGACAGGGAACACCGGGGAGCTGTTTTTT.

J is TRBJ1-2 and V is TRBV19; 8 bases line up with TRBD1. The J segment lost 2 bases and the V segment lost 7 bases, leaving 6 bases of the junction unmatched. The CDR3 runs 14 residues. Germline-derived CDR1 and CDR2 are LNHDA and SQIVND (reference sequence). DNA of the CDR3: TGTGCCAGTACCCCACAGGGGGGGAACTATGGCTACACCTTC. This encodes CASTPQGGNYGYTF.

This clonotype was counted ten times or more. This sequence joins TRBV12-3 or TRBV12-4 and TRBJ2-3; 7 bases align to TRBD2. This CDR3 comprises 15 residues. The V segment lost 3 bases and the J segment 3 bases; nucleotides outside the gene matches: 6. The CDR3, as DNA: TGTGCCAGCAGTTTCGCGGGAGTTTCAACAGATACGCAGTATTTT. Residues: CASSFAGVSTDTQYF.

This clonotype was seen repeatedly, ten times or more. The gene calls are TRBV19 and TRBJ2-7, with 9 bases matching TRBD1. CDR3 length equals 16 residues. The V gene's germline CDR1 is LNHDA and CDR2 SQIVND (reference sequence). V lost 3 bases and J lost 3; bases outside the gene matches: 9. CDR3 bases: TGTGCCAGTAGTATTGAGTCCGGGACAGGGATCTACGAGCAGTACTTC. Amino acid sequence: CASSIESGTGIYEQYF. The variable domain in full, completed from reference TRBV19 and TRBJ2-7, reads DGGITQSPKYLFRKEGQNVTLSCEQNLNHDAMYWYRQDPGQGLRLIYYSQIVNDFQKGDIAEGYSVSREKKESFPLTVTSAQKNPTAFYLCASSIESGTGIYEQYFGPGTRLTVT.

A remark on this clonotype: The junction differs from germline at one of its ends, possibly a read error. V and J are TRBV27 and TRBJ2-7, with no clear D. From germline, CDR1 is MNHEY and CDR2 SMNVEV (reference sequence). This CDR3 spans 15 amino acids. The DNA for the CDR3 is TGTACCAGCAGTTTGACGGCACCTACTTCCTACGAGCAGTACTTC. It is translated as CTSSLTAPTSYEQYF.

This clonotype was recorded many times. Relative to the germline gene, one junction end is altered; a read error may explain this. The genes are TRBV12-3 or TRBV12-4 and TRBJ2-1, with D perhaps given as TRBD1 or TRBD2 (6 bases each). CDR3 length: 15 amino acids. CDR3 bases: TGTGCCAGCAGCTTAGGGGGGAGCTCCTACAATGAGCAGTTCTTC. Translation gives CASSLGGSSYNEQFF.

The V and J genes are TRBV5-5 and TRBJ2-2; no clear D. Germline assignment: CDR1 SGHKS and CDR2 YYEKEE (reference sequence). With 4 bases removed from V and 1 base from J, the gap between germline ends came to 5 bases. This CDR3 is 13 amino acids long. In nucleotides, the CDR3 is TGTGCCAGCAGCCCTCGGAACACCGGGGAGCTGTTTTTT. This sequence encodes CASSPRNTGELFF.

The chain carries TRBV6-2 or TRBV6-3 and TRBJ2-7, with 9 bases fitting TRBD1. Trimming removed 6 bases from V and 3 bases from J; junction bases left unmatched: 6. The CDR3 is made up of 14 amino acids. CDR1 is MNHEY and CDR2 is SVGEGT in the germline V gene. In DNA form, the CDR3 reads TGTGCCAGCAGCCGGACAGGGGTTGTCTACGAGCAGTACTTC. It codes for CASSRTGVVYEQYF.

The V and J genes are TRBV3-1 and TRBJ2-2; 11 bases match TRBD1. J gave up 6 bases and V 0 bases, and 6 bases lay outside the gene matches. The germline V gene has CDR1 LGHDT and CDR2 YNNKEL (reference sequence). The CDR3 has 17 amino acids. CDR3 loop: CASSQDFGQGAAGELFF. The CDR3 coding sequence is TGTGCCAGCAGCCAAGATTTCGGACAGGGGGCAGCCGGGGAGCTGTTTTTT.

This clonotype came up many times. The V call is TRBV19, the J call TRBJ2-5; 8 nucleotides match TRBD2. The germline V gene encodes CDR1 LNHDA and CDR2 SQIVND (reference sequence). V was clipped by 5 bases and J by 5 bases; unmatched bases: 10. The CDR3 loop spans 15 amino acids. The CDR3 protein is CASSHAGGASETQYF. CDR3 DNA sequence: TGTGCCAGTAGTCACGCGGGGGGCGCTTCGGAGACCCAGTACTTC.

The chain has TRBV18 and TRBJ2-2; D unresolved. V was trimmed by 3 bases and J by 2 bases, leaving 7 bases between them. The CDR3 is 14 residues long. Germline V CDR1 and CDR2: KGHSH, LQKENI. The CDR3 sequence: CASSPLTNTGELFF. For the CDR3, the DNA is TGTGCCAGCTCACCCCTCACTAACACCGGGGAGCTGTTTTTT.

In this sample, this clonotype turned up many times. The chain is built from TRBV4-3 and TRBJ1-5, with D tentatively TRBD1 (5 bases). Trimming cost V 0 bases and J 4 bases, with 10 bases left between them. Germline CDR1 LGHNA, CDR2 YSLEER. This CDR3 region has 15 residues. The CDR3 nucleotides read TGCGCCAGCAGCCAAGACAGGGCATCGAATCAGCCCCAGCATTTT. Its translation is CASSQDRASNQPQHF.

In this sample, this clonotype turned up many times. This CDR3 reads CASTETPISTDTQYF. The CDR3 region has the DNA TGTGCCAGCACCGAAACCCCAATAAGCACAGATACGCAGTATTTT. The rearrangement joins TRBV7-2 to TRBJ2-3; no firm D call. The V and J ends lost 7 bases and 0 bases respectively, with 14 bases between them. CDR1 is SGHTA, CDR2 FQGNSA, per germline. The CDR3 runs 15 residues.

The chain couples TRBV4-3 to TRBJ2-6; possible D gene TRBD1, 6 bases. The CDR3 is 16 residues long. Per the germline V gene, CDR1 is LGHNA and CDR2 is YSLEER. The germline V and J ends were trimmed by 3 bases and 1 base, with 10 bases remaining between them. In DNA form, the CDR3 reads TGCGCCAGCAGCCAGGAGACAGGTTCTGGGGCCAACGTCCTGACTTTC. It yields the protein CASSQETGSGANVLTF.